The present TCR beta chain was sequenced within a study of cytomegalovirus exposure and HLA in healthy donors. Study-level information: Within an early data release were about 85 million unique TCRs drawn from HLA-typed donors. Study-wide results and caveats: It was taken for granted in presence/absence analyses that sequencing depth across donors was roughly uniform. The authors later linked a missense DCLRE1C variant to TCR beta V- and J-gene trimming. Donors belonging to an Asian-associated ancestry cluster reportedly showed fewer N-insertions in productive TCRs than the roughly 670-donor mean, according to what a later analysis found.

CDR1 and CDR2 from the germline V gene are WNHNN and SYGVQD (reference sequence). The V and J ends lost 0 bases and 4 bases respectively, with 11 bases between them. The CDR3 contains 15 residues. Researchers ran the PCR with 60 Vbeta and 13 Jbeta primers. Data came from immunoSEQ multiplex PCR; TCRdb stores just in-frame clones and leaves some out. The data show some 150,000 clones, with 81% seen just once and about 13% held by the top ten. Points on this clone: Its cognate antigen is unknown.

This TCR was sampled from a woman between 50 and 59 years old in good health and CMV-seronegative. The chain links TRBV10-1 to TRBJ2-3, with D maybe TRBD1 (6 bases). Sequences were obtained from PBMCs. The CDR3 nucleotides read TGCGCCAGCAGTGAGTCGACAGGCTACGCAGATACGCAGTATTTT. Translation gives CASSESTGYADTQYF.